This T cell receptor beta chain was captured in a study of blood T cell repertoires in COVID-19. Repertoires were generated with immunoSEQ multiplex PCR, while TCRdb's copy carries only in-frame clones and drops some. Of 170,000 or so clones in the sample, 70% to 80% were seen once. Participants' reported clinical history set cohort assignment. Sequencing input: PBMCs or T cells enriched from blood (not recorded which). This receptor was obtained from a woman between 50 and 59 years old who had recovered from COVID-19.

The CDR3 nucleotides are TGTGCCAGCAGCCAAGATCTGGGGACTAGCGGGCAGGGGGGGCAGTATTTT. As protein: CASSQDLGTSGQGGQYF. V is TRBV4-2 and J is TRBJ2-3, with TRBD2 identical over 12 bases. The V segment lost 0 bases and the J segment 11 bases; nucleotides outside the gene matches: 12. The CDR3 loop spans 17 amino acids. Germline CDR1 is LGHNA and CDR2 is YNFKEQ.